This TCR beta chain was sequenced for a study of OX40 agonist ivuxolimab in advanced cancers. Study background: Ivuxolimab was administered intravenously to patients at 0.01 to 10 mg/kg every 2 weeks. The diagnoses of dose-escalation patients were hepatocellular carcinoma, melanoma, renal cell or head and neck cancer.

Exclusion of a patient followed from autoimmune disease history or systemic immunosuppression. Produced via immunoSEQ multiplex PCR; TCRdb's table is partial and in-frame only. This table holds approximately 90,000 clones, approximately 90% found once. V lost 4 bases to trimming and J lost 5 bases, with 17 bases between them. This CDR3 spans 15 amino acids. In germline, CDR1 is MDHEN, CDR2 SYDVKM. Study-level points and caveats: Fewer expanded clones were found on average in CD4+ than in CD8+ T cells.

Worth noting for this clone: The antigen is undetermined.

Sequenced here: CD4+ or CD8+ T cells sorted from blood, sampled in a trial of the OX40 agonist ivuxolimab. The genes are TRBV28 and TRBJ1-2, with a tentative D call TRBD1 (6 bases). The source is an adult with an advanced solid tumor such as melanoma, head and neck, liver or kidney cancer. The CDR3 DNA is TGTGCCAGCAGTTCTCCCCGGGCGGGGGCTTATGGCTACACCTTC. Translation: CASSSPRAGAYGYTF.